This T cell receptor beta chain stems from a study of tumor and adjacent non-tumor tissue in lung cancer. Of note for this clonotype: Its antigen remains unknown.

Three rounds of nested PCR, following a modified ARM-PCR protocol, produced the TCRbeta library. Via MiXCR, TCRdb re-called the multiplex PCR reads, giving one row per CDR3 protein. The data contain about 70,000 distinct CDR3 sequences, around 73% of them singletons. The template was RNA from unsorted bulk tissue. CDR1 is DFQATT and CDR2 is SNEGSKA in the germline V gene (reference sequence). After removal of 5 bases from V and 5 bases from J, the junction contained 15 bases not matched to a gene. There are 16 residues in the CDR3. Study-wide findings and caveats: Compared with tumor, normal lung showed significantly lower TCR diversity.

The sequenced sample consisted of lung tumor tissue. The source is a man in his sixties with non-small cell lung cancer. This chain uses TRBV20-1 with TRBJ2-3, with 8 nucleotides matching TRBD2. CDR3: CSAGYPGLVGVDTQYF. The CDR3 DNA follows: TGCAGTGCTGGGTATCCGGGACTAGTGGGAGTAGATACGCAGTATTTT.